Here is one T cell receptor (beta chain) with its context. The source of the sample is a study of monozygotic twins with inflammatory bowel disease. The CDR3 is 18 residues long. The germline V gene has CDR1 MNHEY and CDR2 SVGAGI. TCRdb reworked the 5' RACE reads into one entry per CDR3 protein, no DNA. The sample is made up of around 410,000 distinct CDR3 sequences, and the top ten hold under 3% of it. The chain employs TRBV6-5 and TRBJ2-7; TCRdb gives TRBD2 as the D gene, but with no DNA this cannot be confirmed. The TCR originated in a human donor with ulcerative colitis or Crohn's disease, or a healthy co-twin of an affected twin (not recorded which). Sequenced material: blood. The CDR3 spells CASSYHSPPSGSRYEQYF.